This is a list of T cell receptor beta chains from one sample in a study of tumor and adjacent non-tumor tissue in lung cancer. TCRdb re-derived calls from the multiplex PCR reads in MiXCR, one entry per CDR3 protein. The sample yields under 150,000 distinct CDR3 sequences, around three fifths seen once. Sequenced: lung tumor tissue. All receptors come from a man under 40 with non-small cell lung cancer. The CDR3 runs from the conserved cysteine through the conserved F or W. Each record gives: D gene, J gene, V gene, clone size, CDR3 DNA, CDR3 protein. A D gene is named only where the DNA matches it firmly. Expanded clones get a size class; other rows say once, few or many, or leave the size out.

>NA|TRBJ1-2|TRBV20-1|NA
TGCAATGCTAGAGATGTGGGGCAGTCCAACTCTAACTATGGCTACACCTTC
CNARDVGQSNSNYGYTF
>NA|TRBJ2-7|TRBV24-1|NA
TGTGCCACCAGTGATGGGACGCGCGTGGAGGAGTACTTC
CATSDGTRVEEYF
>NA|TRBJ2-6|TRBV6-2/TRBV6-3|NA
TGTGCCAGCAGCGATACCAGCTGTGGGGCCAACGTCCTGACTTTC
CASSDTSCGANVLTF
>TRBD2|TRBJ2-3|TRBV5-4|few
TGTGCCAGCAGCATACGTAGCGGGGGGGCAGATACGCAGTATTTT
CASSIRSGGADTQYF
>NA|TRBJ1-4|TRBV28|NA
TGTGCCAGCATCGGCGGATCTGACGAAAAACTGTTTTTT
CASIGGSDEKLFF
>NA|TRBJ2-3|TRBV13|NA
TGTGCTGGCAGCTTGGGTGGGACAGATACGCAGTATTTT
CAGSLGGTDTQYF
>NA|TRBJ2-1|TRBV11-1|NA
TGTGCCAGCAGCACCTCTAGCGACCATAAGCAGTTCTTC
CASSTSSDHKQFF
>NA|TRBJ2-3|TRBV6-5|many
TGTGCCAGCAGTTACTCGGGCGGGCCGGGGACTAGCACAGATACGCAGTATTTT
CASSYSGGPGTSTDTQYF
>NA|TRBJ2-3|TRBV11-2|NA
TGTGCCAGCAGTCCGGACCAATCGGACACAGATACGCAGTATTTT
CASSPDQSDTDTQYF
>TRBD2|TRBJ2-3|TRBV20-1|NA
TGCAGTGCTAGAGATTGGCTAGCGGGAGGGCCTGGGGCCATAGATACGCAGTATTTT
CSARDWLAGGPGAIDTQYF
>NA|TRBJ2-1|TRBV20-1|NA
TGCAGTGCTCGCCGGGGAGTGGGAGGGGGGCACAATGAGCACTTCTTC
CSARRGVGGGHNEHFF
>NA|TRBJ2-1|TRBV29-1|NA
TGCAGTGCCGAAGGGACAATGCGCTTCAATGAGCAGTTCTTC
CSAEGTMRFNEQFF
>NA|TRBJ2-1|TRBV20-1|many
TGCAGTGCCCTCTACCGGGATGAGCAGTTCTTC
CSALYRDEQFF
>TRBD2|TRBJ2-1|TRBV11-2|many
TGTGCCAGCAGCTTAAACCCGGCGCTAGCGGCATACAATGAGCAGTTCTTC
CASSLNPALAAYNEQFF
>NA|TRBJ2-7|TRBV6-2/TRBV6-3|NA
TGTGCCAGCAGTTACCCCCAGTGGGGAGGCTACGAGCAGTACTTC
CASSYPQWGGYEQYF
>NA|TRBJ2-4|TRBV30|NA
TGTGCCTGGGGTCCCCAGGGGGGGATTCAGTATTTC
CAWGPQGGIQYF
>NA|TRBJ2-1|TRBV11-2|NA
TGTGCCAGCAGCTTAGTTCGGTGGCAGCGTCACTCCTACAGTGAGAAGTTCTTC
CASSLVRWQRHSYSEKFF
>TRBD1|TRBJ2-7|TRBV4-1|medium-sized
TGCGCCAGCAGCCAGGGACCTACAGGGGGGACCTACGAGCAGTACTTC
CASSQGPTGGTYEQYF
>TRBD1|TRBJ1-2|TRBV20-1|NA
TGCAGTGCCCGCCGGCGTGGCCAACAGGGGGGCTACACATTC
CSARRRGQQGGYTF
>NA|TRBJ2-1|TRBV29-1|NA
TGCAGCGTTGAAAGTCAATTAAAGTCCTACAATGAGCAGTTCTTC
CSVESQLKSYNEQFF
>NA|TRBJ2-5|TRBV4-1|many
TGCGCCAGCAGCCAAGTGGAAGACCAAGAGACCCAGTACTTC
CASSQVEDQETQYF
>NA|TRBJ2-1|TRBV20-1|NA
TGCACTACTAGAGCCTTGGGACTCTACCTCAATGAGCAGTTCTTC
CTTRALGLYLNEQFF
>NA|TRBJ2-3|TRBV20-1|many
TGCAGCGTAGGAACGGGAGACAGCTTTTATACGCAGTATTTT
CSVGTGDSFYTQYF
>NA|TRBJ2-1|TRBV10-2|NA
TGCGCCAGCAGAAAGCAGAGGGGGGGCGCATACAATGATCAGTTCTTC
CASRKQRGGAYNDQFF
>TRBD1|TRBJ1-1|TRBV6-5|many
TGTGCCACCTCTCCGGGACAGTACACTGAAGCTTTCTTT
CATSPGQYTEAFF
>TRBD1|TRBJ2-2|TRBV20-1|once
TGTTGTGCTAACCCCTCGACAGGGGGCCCCGGGGAGCTGTTTTTT
CCANPSTGGPGELFF
>TRBD1|TRBJ1-1|TRBV20-1|NA
TGCAGTGCTAGAGTTCAGGGACAGTGGGCACCTTTCTTT
CSARVQGQWAPFF
>TRBD2|TRBJ2-7|TRBV6-2/TRBV6-3|NA
TGTGCCTACAATGCCAGCGGGGGGAGGTACGAGCACTACTTC
CAYNASGGRYEHYF
>NA|TRBJ2-5|TRBV12-3/TRBV12-4|NA
TGTGCCAGCAGTTTAAATTTCGGCCGACATGCGAGGGGACGGACCCAGTACTTC
CASSLNFGRHARGRTQYF
>TRBD1|TRBJ1-1|TRBV12-5|NA
TGTGCTAGTGGTTCACGGGACAGGGCGGAAGGAACTGAAGCTTTCTTT
CASGSRDRAEGTEAFF
>NA|TRBJ2-7|TRBV7-2|NA
TGTGCCAGCAGTTTAGGACCGGGCCGGGAGCAGTACTTC
CASSLGPGREQYF
>NA|TRBJ2-3|TRBV4-1|NA
TGCGCCAGCAGCCAAGCAGGCAGGAGTCCACCTGGAGATACGCAGTATTTT
CASSQAGRSPPGDTQYF
>NA|TRBJ1-1|TRBV20-1|many
TGCAGTGCGAGCGGTGTACTTGGGAACACTGAAGCTTTCTTT
CSASGVLGNTEAFF
>NA|TRBJ2-1|TRBV20-1|NA
TGCAGTACTAGAGATCAAGAGACAGGGGACTACAATGAGCAGCTCTTC
CSTRDQETGDYNEQLF
>NA|TRBJ1-1|TRBV29-1|many
TGCAGCGTTGAAGGAAGATTCGGGGCGGCTTTCTTT
CSVEGRFGAAFF
>NA|TRBJ2-1|TRBV6-2/TRBV6-3|NA
TGTGCCAGCAGTTACAGCGGACTAGAGGGGGGCAATGAGCAGTTCTTC
CASSYSGLEGGNEQFF
>NA|TRBJ1-2|TRBV11-2|NA
TGTGGCAGCAGCTTATCCTCAGGGGCAAGGGGCTACACCTTC
CGSSLSSGARGYTF
>TRBD1|TRBJ1-4|TRBV5-4|many
TGTGCCAGCTATGACAGGGGTAATGAAAAACTGTTTTTT
CASYDRGNEKLFF
>TRBD2|TRBJ2-1|TRBV24-1|few
TGTGCCACCAGTGGCCTACTAGCGGGAGAGAGGAATGAGCAGTTCTTC
CATSGLLAGERNEQFF
>NA|TRBJ1-2|TRBV12-3/TRBV12-4|many
TGTGCCAGCAGTGATTCAAATAAGGGTGGCTACACCTTC
CASSDSNKGGYTF
>NA|TRBJ1-2|TRBV7-9|NA
TGTGCCAGCAGCTTATGGTCGCCTAGCTATGGCTACACCTTC
CASSLWSPSYGYTF
>NA|TRBJ2-7|TRBV12-3/TRBV12-4|many
TGTGCCAGCAGTTCTGATACAGTAGCCGAGCAGTACTTC
CASSSDTVAEQYF
>TRBD1|TRBJ1-2|TRBV4-1|NA
TGCGTCAGTAGCCAATCGACAGGGGAGGGCTATGGCTACACCTTC
CVSSQSTGEGYGYTF
>NA|TRBJ2-5|TRBV12-3/TRBV12-4|NA
TGTGCCAGCAGTTTAGCGGGGGGCTCTCAGGGGACCCAGTACTTC
CASSLAGGSQGTQYF
>NA|TRBJ2-2|TRBV6-6|many
TGTGCCAGCAGTTGGAACAGGGACTCGGACACCGGGGAGCTGTTTTTT
CASSWNRDSDTGELFF